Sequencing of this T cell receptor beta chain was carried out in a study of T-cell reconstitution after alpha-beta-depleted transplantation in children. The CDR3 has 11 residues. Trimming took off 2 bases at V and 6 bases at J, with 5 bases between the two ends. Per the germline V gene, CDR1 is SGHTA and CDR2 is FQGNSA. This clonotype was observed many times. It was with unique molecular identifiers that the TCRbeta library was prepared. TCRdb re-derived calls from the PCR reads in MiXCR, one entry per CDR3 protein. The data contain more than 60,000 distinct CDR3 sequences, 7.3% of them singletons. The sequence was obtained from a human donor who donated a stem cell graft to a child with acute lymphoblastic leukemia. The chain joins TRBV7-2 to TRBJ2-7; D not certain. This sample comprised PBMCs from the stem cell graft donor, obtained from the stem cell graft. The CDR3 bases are TGTGCCAGCAGCTTACTGTCCGAGCAGTACTTC. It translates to CASSLLSEQYF.